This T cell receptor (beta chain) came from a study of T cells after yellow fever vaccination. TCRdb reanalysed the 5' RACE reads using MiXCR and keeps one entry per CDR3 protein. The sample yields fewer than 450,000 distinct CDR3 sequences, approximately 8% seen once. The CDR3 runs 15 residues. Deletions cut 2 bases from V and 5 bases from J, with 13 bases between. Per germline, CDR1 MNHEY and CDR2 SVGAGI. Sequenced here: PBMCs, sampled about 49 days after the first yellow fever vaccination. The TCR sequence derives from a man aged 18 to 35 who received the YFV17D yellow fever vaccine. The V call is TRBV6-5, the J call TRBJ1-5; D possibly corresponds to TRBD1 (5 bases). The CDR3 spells CASSYTTGNDQPQHF. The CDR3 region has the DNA TGTGCCAGCAGTTACACAACAGGTAACGATCAGCCCCAGCATTTT.